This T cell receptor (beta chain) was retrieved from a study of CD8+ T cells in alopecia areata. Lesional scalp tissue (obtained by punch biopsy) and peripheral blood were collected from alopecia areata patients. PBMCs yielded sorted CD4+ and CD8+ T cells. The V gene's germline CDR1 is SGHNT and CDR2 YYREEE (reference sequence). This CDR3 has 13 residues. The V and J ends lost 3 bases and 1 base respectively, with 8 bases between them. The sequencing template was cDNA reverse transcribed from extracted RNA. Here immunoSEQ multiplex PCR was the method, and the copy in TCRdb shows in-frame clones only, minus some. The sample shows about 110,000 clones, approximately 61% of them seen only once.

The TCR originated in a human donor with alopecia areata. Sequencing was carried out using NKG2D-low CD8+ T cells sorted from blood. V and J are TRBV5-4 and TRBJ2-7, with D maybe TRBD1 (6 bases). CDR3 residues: CASSSGTSYEQYF. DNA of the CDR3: TGTGCCAGCAGCTCCGGGACATCCTACGAGCAGTACTTC.